The 18 T cell receptor beta chains below were found in one sample sequenced in a study of OX40 agonist ivuxolimab in advanced cancers. Only in-frame clones appear in the TCRdb table, and some are missing; sequencing was by immunoSEQ multiplex PCR. There are 55,000 or so clones in the sample; around 85% occur only once, and approximately 13% lies in the top ten. Sequencing used CD4+ or CD8+ T cells sorted from blood, obtained in a trial of the OX40 agonist ivuxolimab. These receptors all stem from an adult with an advanced solid tumor such as melanoma, head and neck, liver or kidney cancer.

This chain joins TRBV4-2 and TRBJ1-3; the D is unclear. Trimming took 1 base from V and 2 from J, leaving 9 bases between them. The CDR3 extends over 15 amino acids. The germline V gene has CDR1 LGHNA and CDR2 YNFKEQ. The DNA for the CDR3 is TGTGCCAGCAGCCAAGTGACGGGTACTGGAAACACCATATATTTT. This encodes CASSQVTGTGNTIYF.

The chain uses TRBV19 and TRBJ1-2; 7 positions match TRBD1. The V gene end was trimmed by 7 bases and the J gene end by 3 bases; junction bases not matched to a gene: 14. Germline CDR1 LNHDA, CDR2 SQIVND (reference sequence). The CDR3 covers 16 residues. The CDR3 DNA reads TGTGCCAGTACCACCTTCGGACAGGCCTTCGACTATGGCTACACCTTC. This encodes CASTTFGQAFDYGYTF.

The V call is TRBV2, the J call TRBJ1-2; 7 positions match TRBD1. V gave up 3 bases and J gave up 5 bases; unmatched junction bases: 9. CDR3 length equals 15 residues. Germline-derived CDR1 and CDR2 are SNHLY and FYNNEI. The CDR3 loop is CASSDGTVALYGYTF. As DNA, the CDR3 is TGTGCCAGCAGTGATGGGACAGTGGCCCTATATGGCTACACCTTC.

The chain is built from TRBV25-1 and TRBJ2-2; TRBD2 might be the D (6 bases). Trimming took off 6 bases at V and 6 bases at J, with 17 bases between the two ends. Germline loops: CDR1 MGHDK, CDR2 SYGVNS. The length of the CDR3 is 15 residues. This CDR3 reads CASRRDWLTAGELFF. In DNA form, the CDR3 reads TGTGCCAGCAGAAGGGACTGGCTAACCGCCGGGGAGCTGTTTTTT.

The rearrangement links TRBV27 to TRBJ2-7, with D unclear. The germline V gene encodes CDR1 MNHEY and CDR2 SMNVEV (reference sequence). Trimming took off 3 bases at V and 4 bases at J, with 13 bases between the two ends. The CDR3 sequence is 14 residues long. The CDR3 is CASSLGALRYEQYF. CDR3 nucleotides: TGTGCCAGCAGTTTGGGTGCTCTGAGGTACGAGCAGTACTTC.

The CDR3 protein is CASSWPGTNSGNTIYF. As DNA, the CDR3 is TGTGCCAGCAGCTGGCCGGGGACAAACTCTGGAAACACCATATATTTT. The rearrangement links TRBV28 to TRBJ1-3; tentative D call: TRBD1 (6 bases). The CDR3 is 16 amino acids. V gave up 6 bases and J gave up 0 bases, with 15 bases separating them. Germline-derived CDR1 and CDR2 are MDHEN and SYDVKM.

The rearrangement links TRBV6-1 to TRBJ2-7, with 13 bases aligning to TRBD2. CDR3 length: 15 amino acids. V shed 6 bases, J shed 2 bases, and the junction held 4 bases outside the gene matches. CDR1 and CDR2 from the germline V gene are MNHNS and SASEGT. CDR3 residues: CASSPGLAGTYEQYF. In nucleotides, the CDR3 is TGTGCCAGCAGCCCGGGACTAGCGGGAACCTACGAGCAGTACTTC.

This clone was seen more than once but under ten times. The rearrangement joins TRBV7-2 to TRBJ1-5; TRBD1 agrees at 7 bases. In germline, CDR1 is SGHTA, CDR2 FQGNSA. V trimming: 5 bases; J trimming: 4 bases; junction bases outside the gene matches: 11. This CDR3 contains 16 residues. The chain's CDR3 is CASSIRGASLNQPQHF. The CDR3 nucleotides read TGTGCCAGCAGCATCAGGGGGGCCTCTTTGAATCAGCCCCAGCATTTT.

V usage is TRBV5-1 and J usage is TRBJ2-3; D not certain. The CDR3 runs 15 residues. Germline V gives CDR1 SGHRS, CDR2 YFSETQ. V was shortened by 1 base and J by 6 bases, with 15 bases between the two germline ends. CDR3 in DNA: TGCGCCAGCAGCTTGCGAGACGATCCCAGGGATACGCAGTATTTT. Protein product: CASSLRDDPRDTQYF.

The gene calls are TRBV4-2 and TRBJ2-1, with D hard to call. Germline CDR1 is LGHNA and CDR2 is YNFKEQ. This CDR3 has 12 residues. The V end was cut by 4 bases, the J end by 9 bases, with 10 bases between. CDR3 sequence reads: CASSPPSGEQFF. CDR3 in DNA: TGTGCCAGCAGCCCCCCCTCCGGTGAGCAGTTCTTC.

J is TRBJ1-4 and V is TRBV4-2; no definite D call. Germline CDR1 reads LGHNA; CDR2 reads YNFKEQ. V was clipped by 3 bases and J by 0 bases, with 8 bases between them. The CDR3 sequence is 15 residues long. CDR3 DNA sequence: TGTGCCAGCAGCCAGTTCCTTGCAACTAATGAAAAACTGTTTTTT. Translating gives CASSQFLATNEKLFF.

This chain uses TRBV11-2 with TRBJ1-2, with 7 bases that match TRBD1. Germline trimming cut 6 bases from V and 8 bases from J; bases unmatched to any gene: 12. CDR1 SGHAT and CDR2 FQNNGV come from the germline V gene. This CDR3 is 14 amino acids long. The CDR3 region is CASRPRGPRGGYTF. For the CDR3, the DNA is TGTGCCAGCAGGCCTCGAGGGCCCAGGGGGGGCTACACCTTC.

This chain connects TRBV29-1 to TRBJ2-6; the D gene could be TRBD1 or TRBD2 (6 bases each). The CDR3 runs to 14 residues. Between the trimmed V and J ends, which lost 6 bases and 2 bases, there was a span of 11 bases. The V gene's germline CDR1 is SQVTM and CDR2 ANQGSEA. In DNA form, the CDR3 reads TGCAGCGTCAAAGGGGGGCCTGGGGCCAACGTCCTGACTTTC. Translation gives CSVKGGPGANVLTF.

This chain connects TRBV10-1 to TRBJ2-3; tentative D call: TRBD2 (5 bases). Trimming cost V 2 bases and J 1 base, with 10 bases left between them. The germline gives CDR1 WNHNN, CDR2 SYGVQD (reference sequence). This CDR3 contains 15 residues. The CDR3 bases are TGCGCCAGCAGTGAGGGCGGTAGCGGCACAGATACGCAGTATTTT. This translates into CASSEGGSGTDTQYF.

This chain connects TRBV27 to TRBJ2-5; D perhaps matches TRBD2 (5 bases). The length of the CDR3 is 14 residues. The V end was cut by 3 bases, the J end by 6 bases, with 14 bases between. Germline CDR1 reads MNHEY; CDR2 reads SMNVEV (reference sequence). The CDR3 DNA reads as TGTGCCAGCAGTTTTGAACCCCCGGGAAAGACCCAGTACTTC. Translated, it gives CASSFEPPGKTQYF.

The V and J genes are TRBV5-5 and TRBJ1-1, with unresolved D. CDR1 is SGHKS and CDR2 is YYEKEE in the germline V gene (reference sequence). This CDR3 has 14 amino acids. V was clipped by 5 bases and J by 2 bases, with 13 bases between them. As DNA, the CDR3 is TGTGCCAGCAGTTACGACGTGGGTAACACTGAAGCTTTCTTT. It is translated as CASSYDVGNTEAFF.

The V call is TRBV10-3, the J call TRBJ1-1, with D tentatively TRBD1 (5 bases). CDR1 is ENHRY and CDR2 is SYGVKD in the germline V gene. V was pared by 7 bases and J by 5 bases, with 11 bases between. The CDR3 consists of 12 residues. The CDR3 spells CAITGMGTEAFF. CDR3 DNA sequence: TGTGCCATCACAGGGATGGGGACTGAAGCTTTCTTT.

This chain uses TRBV5-4 with TRBJ1-6; the match to TRBD1 covers 9 bases. CDR1 is SGHNT and CDR2 is YYREEE in the germline V gene (reference sequence). The CDR3 length is 14 residues. J gave up 7 bases and V 4 bases, and 3 bases lay outside the gene matches. CDR3 residues: CASSRTGANSPLHF. CDR3 bases: TGTGCCAGCAGCCGGACAGGGGCGAATTCACCCCTCCACTTT.